The subject of this entry is one T cell receptor (beta chain). The germline V gene encodes CDR1 LNHDA and CDR2 SQIVND (reference sequence). The length of the CDR3 is 17 residues. The V and J ends lost 1 base and 3 bases respectively, with 16 bases between them. These data are taken from a study of shared clonotypes between healthy human individuals. Each cell subset's genomic DNA was divided evenly among several immunoSEQ plates. Original methodology: Without quality scores, immunoSEQ junctional reads could not be filtered like full-length reads. Sequenced by immunoSEQ multiplex PCR; TCRdb stores in-frame clones only, minus some. That table is the source of V, J and clone size, and D and trimming were worked out from the DNA. The sample has 2 million to 2.5 million clones, around 92% seen once.

V usage is TRBV19 and J usage is TRBJ1-5; D is unclear. This sequence originates from a man between 18 and 29 years old in good health. Some clones in this sample may be carry-over from other donors' samples. The sequenced material came from naive CD4+ T cells from PBMCs. Subset in this sample: CD45RA+ positively selected. The CDR3 spells CASSIAAHKSLNQPQHF. For the CDR3, the DNA is TGTGCCAGTAGTATAGCCGCCCATAAGAGCCTCAATCAGCCCCAGCATTTT.